The clone carrying this T cell receptor beta chain was observed at least ten times. The data stem from a study of T cells after yellow fever vaccination. TCRdb processed the 5' RACE reads anew with MiXCR; each CDR3 protein has one entry. The table records over 120,000 distinct CDR3 sequences, under 7% of them present only once. This CDR3 is built from 12 residues. The V end was cut by 6 bases, the J end by 3 bases, with 12 bases between. Per the germline V gene, CDR1 is SQVTM and CDR2 is ANQGSEA. Sequenced here: CD4+ T cells sorted from PBMCs, sampled 10 days after the yellow fever booster vaccination. The chain recombines TRBV29-1 with TRBJ2-7, with D perhaps matching TRBD1 (5 bases). The sequence was obtained from a man younger than 40 who received the YFV17D yellow fever vaccine. The CDR3 loop reads CSVLRRGYEQYF. In DNA form, the CDR3 reads TGCAGCGTCCTTCGAAGGGGCTACGAGCAGTACTTC.